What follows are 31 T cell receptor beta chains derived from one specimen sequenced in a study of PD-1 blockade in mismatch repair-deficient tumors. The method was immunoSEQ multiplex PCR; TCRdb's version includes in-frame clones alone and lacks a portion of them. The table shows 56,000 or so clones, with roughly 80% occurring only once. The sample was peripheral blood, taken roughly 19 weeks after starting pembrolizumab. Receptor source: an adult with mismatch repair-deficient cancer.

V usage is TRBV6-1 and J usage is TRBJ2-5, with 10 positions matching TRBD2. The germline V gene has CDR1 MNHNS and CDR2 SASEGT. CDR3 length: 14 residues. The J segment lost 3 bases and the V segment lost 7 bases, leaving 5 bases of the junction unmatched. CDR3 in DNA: TGTGCCAGCACTAGAGGACTAGCGGAAGAGACCCAGTACTTC. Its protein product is CASTRGLAEETQYF.

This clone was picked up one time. In DNA, the CDR3 is TGTGCCAGCAGCGATTACGGGAGTTTTGATGAGCAGTTCTTC. Protein sequence: CASSDYGSFDEQFF. This chain links TRBV7-9 with TRBJ2-1; possibly TRBD2 for D (6 bases). Looked up from germline, CDR1 is SEHNR and CDR2 is FQNEAQ (reference sequence). Trimming stripped 5 bases from V and 8 bases from J, with 16 bases between. The CDR3 spans 14 residues.

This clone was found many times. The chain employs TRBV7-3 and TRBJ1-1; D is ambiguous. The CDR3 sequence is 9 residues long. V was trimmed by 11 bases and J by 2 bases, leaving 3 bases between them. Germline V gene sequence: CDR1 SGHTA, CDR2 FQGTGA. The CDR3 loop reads CALNTEAFF. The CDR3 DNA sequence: TGTGCCCTCAACACTGAAGCTTTCTTT.

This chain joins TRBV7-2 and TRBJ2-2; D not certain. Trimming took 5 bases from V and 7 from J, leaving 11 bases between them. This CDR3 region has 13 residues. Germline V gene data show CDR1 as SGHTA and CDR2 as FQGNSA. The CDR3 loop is CASSPRAYGELFF. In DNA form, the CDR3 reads TGTGCCAGCAGCCCTAGGGCTTACGGGGAGCTGTTTTTT.

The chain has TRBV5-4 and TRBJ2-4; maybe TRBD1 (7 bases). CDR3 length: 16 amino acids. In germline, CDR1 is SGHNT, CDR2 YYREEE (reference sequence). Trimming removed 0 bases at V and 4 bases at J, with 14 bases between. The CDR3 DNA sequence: TGTGCCAGCAGCTTGGACGCTCCAGGGGGGAAAAACATTCAGTACTTC. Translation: CASSLDAPGGKNIQYF.

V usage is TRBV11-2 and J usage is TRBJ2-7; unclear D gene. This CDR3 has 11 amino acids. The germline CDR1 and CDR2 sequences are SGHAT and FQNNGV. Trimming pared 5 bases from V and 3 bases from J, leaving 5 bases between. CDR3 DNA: TGTGCCAGCAGCCCCGGCTACGAGCAGTACTTC. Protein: CASSPGYEQYF.

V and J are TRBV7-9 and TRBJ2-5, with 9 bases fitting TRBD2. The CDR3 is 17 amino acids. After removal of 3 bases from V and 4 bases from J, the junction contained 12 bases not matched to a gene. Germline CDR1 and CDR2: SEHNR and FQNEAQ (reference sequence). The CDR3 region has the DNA TGTGCCAGCAGCTTTTCGGCTAGCGGGAATCTCGGAGAGACCCAGTACTTC. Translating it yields CASSFSASGNLGETQYF.

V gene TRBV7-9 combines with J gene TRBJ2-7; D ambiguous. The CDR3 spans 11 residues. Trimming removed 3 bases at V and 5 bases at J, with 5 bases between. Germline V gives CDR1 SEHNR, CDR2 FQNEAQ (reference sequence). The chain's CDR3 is CASSFWDEQYF. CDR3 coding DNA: TGTGCCAGCAGCTTCTGGGACGAGCAGTACTTC.

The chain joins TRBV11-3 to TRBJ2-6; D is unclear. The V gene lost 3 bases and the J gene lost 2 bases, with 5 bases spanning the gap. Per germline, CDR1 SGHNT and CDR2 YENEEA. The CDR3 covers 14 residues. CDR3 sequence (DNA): TGTGCCAGCAGCTTTGAAGCTGGGGCCAACGTCCTGACTTTC. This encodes CASSFEAGANVLTF.

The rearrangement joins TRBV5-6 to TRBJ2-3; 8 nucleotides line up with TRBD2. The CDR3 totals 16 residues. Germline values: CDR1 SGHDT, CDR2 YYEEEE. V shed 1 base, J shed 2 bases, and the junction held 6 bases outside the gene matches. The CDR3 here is CASSLPVTSATDTQYF. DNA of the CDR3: TGTGCCAGCAGCTTGCCCGTGACTAGCGCCACAGATACGCAGTATTTT.

In DNA form, the CDR3 reads TGTGCCAGCAGCTTAGAGACAGGCTTTAATGAAAAACTGTTTTTT. Translation: CASSLETGFNEKLFF. The rearrangement uses TRBV7-2 and TRBJ1-4; tentatively, D is TRBD1 (6 bases). Between the trimmed V and J ends, which lost 1 base and 4 bases, there was a span of 10 bases. The CDR3 extends over 15 amino acids. Germline CDR1 reads SGHTA; CDR2 reads FQGNSA.

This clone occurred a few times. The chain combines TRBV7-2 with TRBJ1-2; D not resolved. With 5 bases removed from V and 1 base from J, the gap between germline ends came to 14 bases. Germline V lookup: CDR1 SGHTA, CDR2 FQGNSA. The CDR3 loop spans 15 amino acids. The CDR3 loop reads CASSPRSGDNYGYTF. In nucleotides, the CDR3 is TGTGCCAGCAGCCCGCGGTCGGGCGATAACTATGGCTACACCTTC.

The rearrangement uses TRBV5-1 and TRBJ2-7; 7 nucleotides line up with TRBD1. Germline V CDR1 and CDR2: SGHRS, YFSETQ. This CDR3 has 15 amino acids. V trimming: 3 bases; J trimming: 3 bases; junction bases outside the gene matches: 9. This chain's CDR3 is CASSSKGDSIYEQYF. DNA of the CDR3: TGCGCCAGCAGCTCCAAGGGGGACAGTATCTACGAGCAGTACTTC.

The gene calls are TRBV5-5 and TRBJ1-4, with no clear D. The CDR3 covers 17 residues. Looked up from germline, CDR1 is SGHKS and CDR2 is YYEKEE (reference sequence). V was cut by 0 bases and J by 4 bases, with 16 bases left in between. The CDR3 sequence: CASSLDLGLRGNEKLFF. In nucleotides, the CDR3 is TGTGCCAGCAGCTTGGACCTAGGGCTGCGGGGTAATGAAAAACTGTTTTTT.

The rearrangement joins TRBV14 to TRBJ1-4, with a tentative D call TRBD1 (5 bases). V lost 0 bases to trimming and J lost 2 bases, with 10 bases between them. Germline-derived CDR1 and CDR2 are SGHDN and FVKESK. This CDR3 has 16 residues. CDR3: CASSQDSGVTNEKLFF. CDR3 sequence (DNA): TGTGCCAGCAGCCAAGATTCGGGGGTGACTAATGAAAAACTGTTTTTT. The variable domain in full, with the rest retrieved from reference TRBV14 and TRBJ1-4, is EAGVTQFPSHSVIEKGQTVTLRCDPISGHDNLYWYRRVMGKEIKFLLHFVKESKQDESGMPNNRFLAERTGGTYSTLKVQPAELEDSGVYFCASSQDSGVTNEKLFFGSGTQLSVL.

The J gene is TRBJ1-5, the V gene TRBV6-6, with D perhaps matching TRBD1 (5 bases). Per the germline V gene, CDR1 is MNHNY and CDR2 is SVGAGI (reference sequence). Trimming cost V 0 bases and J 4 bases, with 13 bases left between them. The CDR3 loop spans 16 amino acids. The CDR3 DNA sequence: TGTGCCAGCAGTTACTCGGGGCTAGAACTAAATCAGCCCCAGCATTTT. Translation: CASSYSGLELNQPQHF.

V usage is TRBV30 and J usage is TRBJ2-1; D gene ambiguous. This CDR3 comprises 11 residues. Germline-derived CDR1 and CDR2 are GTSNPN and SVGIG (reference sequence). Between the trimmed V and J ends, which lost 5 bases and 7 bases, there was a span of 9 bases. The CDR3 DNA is TGTGCCTGGTCAGAGATAAATGAGCAGTTCTTC. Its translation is CAWSEINEQFF. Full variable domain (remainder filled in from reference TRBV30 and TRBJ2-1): SQTIHQWPATLVQPVGSPLSLECTVEGTSNPNLYWYRQAAGRGLQLLFYSVGIGQISSEVPQNLSASRPQDRQFILSSKKLLLSDSGFYLCAWSEINEQFFGPGTRLTVL.

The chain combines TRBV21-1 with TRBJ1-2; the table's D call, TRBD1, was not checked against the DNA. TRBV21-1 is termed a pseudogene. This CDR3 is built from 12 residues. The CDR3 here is CAGLDTQGSYTF. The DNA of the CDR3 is TGTGCCGGTTTGGATACGCAGGGCAGCTACACCTTC.

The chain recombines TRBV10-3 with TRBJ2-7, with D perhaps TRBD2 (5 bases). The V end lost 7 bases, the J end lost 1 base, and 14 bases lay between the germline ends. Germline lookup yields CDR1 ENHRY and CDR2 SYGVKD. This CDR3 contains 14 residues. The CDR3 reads CAIKSPQRSYEQYF. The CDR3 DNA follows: TGTGCCATCAAATCCCCCCAGCGGTCCTACGAGCAGTACTTC.

In nucleotides, the CDR3 is TGTGCCAGCAGCCAAAGGTTATCGGCAGGAGGCACAGATACGCAGTATTTT. Its translation: CASSQRLSAGGTDTQYF. This chain links TRBV11-3 with TRBJ2-3; D is unresolved. Deletions cut 5 bases from V and 1 base from J, with 19 bases between. The germline V gene encodes CDR1 SGHNT and CDR2 YENEEA. The CDR3 consists of 17 residues.

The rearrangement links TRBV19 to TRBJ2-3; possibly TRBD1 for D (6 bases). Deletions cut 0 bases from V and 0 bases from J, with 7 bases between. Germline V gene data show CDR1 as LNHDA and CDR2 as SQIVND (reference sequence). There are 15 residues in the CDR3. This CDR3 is CASSIDRGSTDTQYF. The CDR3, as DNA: TGTGCCAGTAGTATAGACAGGGGAAGCACAGATACGCAGTATTTT.

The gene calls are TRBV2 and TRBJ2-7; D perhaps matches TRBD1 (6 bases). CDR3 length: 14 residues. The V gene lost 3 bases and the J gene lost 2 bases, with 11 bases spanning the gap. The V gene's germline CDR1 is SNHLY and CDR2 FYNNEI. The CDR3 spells CASSDLQGPYEQYF. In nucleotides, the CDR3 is TGTGCCAGCAGTGATCTACAGGGACCCTACGAGCAGTACTTC.

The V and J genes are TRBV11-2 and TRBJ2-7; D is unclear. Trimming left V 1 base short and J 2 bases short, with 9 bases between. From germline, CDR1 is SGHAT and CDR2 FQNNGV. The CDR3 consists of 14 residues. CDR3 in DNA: TGTGCCAGCAGCTTAGGGCCCGAAACCTACGAGCAGTACTTC. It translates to CASSLGPETYEQYF.

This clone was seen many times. CDR3 in amino acids: CASSQGGSLLYGYTF. In DNA, the CDR3 is TGTGCCAGCAGCCAAGGCGGATCCTTGCTCTATGGCTACACCTTC. This sequence joins TRBV4-2 and TRBJ1-2, with no clear D. CDR1 LGHNA and CDR2 YNFKEQ come from the germline V gene. The CDR3 contains 15 residues. Trimming pared 1 base from V and 4 bases from J, leaving 13 bases between.

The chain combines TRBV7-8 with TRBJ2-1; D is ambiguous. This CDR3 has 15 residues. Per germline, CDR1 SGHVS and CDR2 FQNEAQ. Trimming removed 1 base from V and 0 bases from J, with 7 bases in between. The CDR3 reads CASSLGRTSYNEQFF. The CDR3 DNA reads TGTGCCAGCAGCTTAGGGCGGACCTCCTACAATGAGCAGTTCTTC.

The CDR3 reads CATSPRGGLNTGELFF. CDR3 sequence (DNA): TGTGCCACCAGCCCCCGAGGGGGTTTGAACACCGGGGAGCTGTTTTTT. The chain carries TRBV15 and TRBJ2-2; the D gene is possibly TRBD1 (6 bases). Between the trimmed V and J ends, which lost 5 bases and 1 base, there was a span of 14 bases. The V gene's germline CDR1 is LNHNV and CDR2 YYDKDF (reference sequence). The CDR3 sequence is 16 residues long.

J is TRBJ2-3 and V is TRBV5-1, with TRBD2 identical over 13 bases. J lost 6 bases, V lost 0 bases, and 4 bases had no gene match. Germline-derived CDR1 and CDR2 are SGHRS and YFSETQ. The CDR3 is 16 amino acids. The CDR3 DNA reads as TGCGCCAGCAGCTTGGCCCCACTAGCGGGAGGGGATACGCAGTATTTT. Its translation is CASSLAPLAGGDTQYF.

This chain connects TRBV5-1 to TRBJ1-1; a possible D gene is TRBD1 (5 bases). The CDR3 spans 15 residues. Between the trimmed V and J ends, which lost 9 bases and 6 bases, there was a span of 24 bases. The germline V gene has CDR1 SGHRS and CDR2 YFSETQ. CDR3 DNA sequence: TGCGCCACCTCGGCCTCGACGGGGAAAGGGGCTGAAGCTTTCTTT. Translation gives CATSASTGKGAEAFF.

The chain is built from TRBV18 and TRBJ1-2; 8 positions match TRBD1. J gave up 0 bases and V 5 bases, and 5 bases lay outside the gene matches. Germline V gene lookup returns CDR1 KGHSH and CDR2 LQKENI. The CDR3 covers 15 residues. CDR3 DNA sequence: TGTGCCAGCTCAGCACAGGGGGAGACTAACTATGGCTACACCTTC. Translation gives CASSAQGETNYGYTF.

The CDR3: CASSYLTGEGYEQYF. The CDR3 DNA reads as TGCGCCAGCAGCTACTTGACAGGGGAGGGATACGAGCAGTACTTC. The chain joins TRBV5-1 to TRBJ2-7; D may be TRBD1 (8 bases). The V end was cut by 3 bases, the J end by 4 bases, with 17 bases between. The V gene's germline CDR1 is SGHRS and CDR2 YFSETQ. The CDR3 loop spans 15 amino acids.

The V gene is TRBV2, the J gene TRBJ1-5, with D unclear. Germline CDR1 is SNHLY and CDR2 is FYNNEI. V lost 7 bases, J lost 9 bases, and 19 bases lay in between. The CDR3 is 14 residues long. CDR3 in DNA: TGTGCCAGCACCTTGATGGGGAGAGGAGGGCCCCAGCATTTT. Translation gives CASTLMGRGGPQHF.